A single sample is the source of the 9 T cell receptor beta chains below, sequenced in a study of human CD8 memory T cell subsets. With exhausted-like traits, TPEX cells were early memory CD8+ T cells that were CCR7+ PD-1+ TIGIT+. Researchers made TCR beta libraries via UMI-labeled 5' RACE. One entry per CDR3 protein, without DNA, is what TCRdb gives after re-calling the 5' RACE reads. The sample includes about 6,700 distinct CDR3 sequences. Sequenced sample: CD8+ T cells from PBMCs. Receptors originate from a human donor in good health.

According to its frequency, this clonotype is medium-sized. The V call is TRBV29-1, the J call TRBJ1-2; TCRdb's assignment of TRBD1 cannot be checked, as there is no DNA. The CDR3 totals 15 residues. The germline V gene encodes CDR1 SQVTM and CDR2 ANQGSEA. CDR3 sequence reads: CSVGDTGTANYGYTF.

V usage is TRBV7-9 and J usage is TRBJ2-5; with no DNA, the TCRdb D assignment of TRBD1 cannot be verified. Germline CDR1 is SEHNR and CDR2 is FQNEAQ (reference sequence). This CDR3 is built from 17 residues. This CDR3 is CASSWDRGAVDQETQYF.

The V call is TRBV9, the J call TRBJ2-2. The CDR3 extends over 16 amino acids. Germline V gene data show CDR1 as SGDLS and CDR2 as YYNGEE. The CDR3: CASSVVWGTNTGELFF.

This CDR3 is CASSLVSGGPYNEQFF. V usage is TRBV4-1 and J usage is TRBJ2-1; TCRdb calls TRBD2, which cannot be checked without DNA. The V gene's germline CDR1 is MGHRA and CDR2 YSYEKL. The CDR3 has 16 residues.

This sequence joins TRBV28 and TRBJ2-7. The CDR3 loop spans 13 amino acids. CDR1 is MDHEN, CDR2 SYDVKM, per germline. This CDR3 reads CASSSLHGTEQYF.

The rearrangement joins TRBV6-2 or TRBV6-3 to TRBJ2-1; TCRdb's D call of TRBD2 is untestable without DNA. Germline V gene data show CDR1 as MNHEY and CDR2 as SVGEGT. This CDR3 region has 16 residues. CDR3 protein: CASRLRLAGVGNEQFF.

The chain joins TRBV12-3 or TRBV12-4 to TRBJ2-1; TCRdb designates TRBD2, a call that cannot be tested without DNA. There are 17 residues in the CDR3. CDR3 protein: CASSLNWASGVLVEQFF.

This clonotype registers medium-sized by frequency. The chain couples TRBV30 to TRBJ1-1. Germline V gene sequence: CDR1 GTSNPN, CDR2 SVGIG (reference sequence). There are 16 residues in the CDR3. The CDR3 spells CAWVQSFWLPNTEAFF.

V is TRBV7-9 and J is TRBJ2-3. The CDR3 loop spans 15 amino acids. Germline V gene lookup returns CDR1 SEHNR and CDR2 FQNEAQ (reference sequence). The CDR3 here is CASSLHPSPTDTQYF.